This is a list of T cell receptor beta chains from one sample in a study of cytotoxic CD8 clonotypes in ibrutinib-treated CLL. Profiling relied on immunoSEQ multiplex PCR, and the TCRdb table lists in-frame clones only, not all of them. Of 150,000 to 200,000 clones listed, 70% to 90% were seen once; the top ten hold over 2.5%. The sequences come from PBMCs, collected at disease progression, from a patient treated with ibrutinib. The receptors stem from a human donor with chronic lymphocytic leukemia. The conserved cysteine and the conserved F or W are not part of the CDR3 here. A D gene is named only where the DNA matches it firmly.

j_call v_call d_call cdr3_aa
TRBJ2-7 TRBV19 TRBD1 ASSKRPGTGGSYEQY
TRBJ2-3 TRBV4-2 - ASSTTPTSTDTQY
TRBJ2-2 TRBV5-4 TRBD2 ASRPGTSGTGELF
TRBJ2-3 TRBV5-1 TRBD2 ASSSYLREDSTDTQY
TRBJ2-2 TRBV4-3 - ASSQLKVDTGELF
TRBJ1-3 TRBV7-9 TRBD1 ASSLGQGVYSGNTIY
TRBJ2-1 TRBV7-9 TRBD2 ASSALAGGFKGEQF
TRBJ2-3 TRBV27 TRBD2 ASSSGLRTRTDTQY
TRBJ2-3 TRBV19 TRBD2 ASRGLGLAGADTQY
TRBJ1-1 TRBV7-9 - ASSRDSYPDFNTEAF
TRBJ2-1 TRBV16 TRBD1 ASIPTGTGDPSSYNEQF
TRBJ1-2 TRBV5-1 - ASSVGLDSFYGYT
TRBJ2-1 TRBV12-5 - ASGFGREGYNEQF
TRBJ1-5 TRBV19 - ASISLVFGQGPYQPQH
TRBJ1-1 TRBV7-2 - ASSLGNPNTEAF
TRBJ2-5 TRBV4-1 - ASSQEGRTQETQY
TRBJ1-4 TRBV25-1 - ASSGGVREKLF
TRBJ2-3 TRBV27 TRBD1 ASTVGTGYGEPHTQY
TRBJ1-2 TRBV27 - ASSVLKGGNYGYT
TRBJ2-5 TRBV11-3 - ASSLGSTNQETQY
TRBJ1-1 TRBV25-1 TRBD1 ASSELTGARNTEAF
TRBJ1-2 TRBV27 - ASSIGPNGGYT
TRBJ1-1 TRBV18 TRBD1 ASSPERQGATEAF
TRBJ1-2 TRBV18 - ASSPQGQGGYGYT
TRBJ1-1 TRBV6-5 - ASSYSQIDRTTEAF
TRBJ1-4 TRBV6-6 - ASSFGTRREKLF
TRBJ2-7 TRBV28 - ASSPSQGRLTYEQY
TRBJ1-1 TRBV30 - AWSKTTNTEAF
TRBJ2-7 TRBV28 TRBD2 ASTPSGTGYEQY
TRBJ2-7 TRBV19 TRBD2 ASSRGSGAGGLYEQY
TRBJ1-5 TRBV16 - ASSQSRGEYQPQH
TRBJ1-5 TRBV27 - ASSFRRDGPQH
TRBJ2-4 TRBV21-1 - ASSRPTGGAKNIQY
TRBJ1-2 TRBV6-1 - ASSRGAGANYGYT
TRBJ2-3 TRBV18 TRBD1 ASSPWPVAGGMDTQY
TRBJ2-5 TRBV2 TRBD2 ASSEALGGGQETQY
TRBJ2-3 TRBV7-2 TRBD2 ASSYTSGISTDTQY
TRBJ2-2 TRBV29-1 - SVVKGTGELF
TRBJ2-7 TRBV5-1 TRBD2 ASSRGWTSEPYEQY
TRBJ2-1 TRBV19 TRBD2 ASSMGTESGGEQF
TRBJ2-3 TRBV12-5 - ASGPIRTTDTQY
TRBJ2-2 TRBV19 - ASSTKGGGHTGELF
TRBJ1-1 TRBV7-8 - ASSLGGGGTEAF
TRBJ1-1 TRBV27 - ASTLASALGRGAFTEAF
TRBJ1-1 TRBV19 - ASSLTANTEAF
TRBJ2-3 TRBV7-3 TRBD2 ASSLTPGGRADTQY
TRBJ1-2 TRBV5-5 - ASSLSATYGYT
TRBJ2-2 TRBV7-9 TRBD2 ASSLAGGTGELF
TRBJ1-5 TRBV5-1 - ASSPSGGSGNQPQH